Listed here is a single T cell receptor beta chain. Trimming took off 4 bases at V and 4 bases at J, with 14 bases between the two ends. The V gene's germline CDR1 is LNHDA and CDR2 SQIVND (reference sequence). The CDR3 sequence is 14 residues long. This specimen comes from a study of control samples from healthy donors and cancer patients. Some clones are missing from TCRdb's copy, which holds only in-frame ones; the method was immunoSEQ multiplex PCR. There are some 96,000 clones in the sample; about 90% occur only once, and more than 15% lies in the top ten. The rearrangement joins TRBV19 to TRBJ2-7; no clear D gene. The TCR was taken from a woman aged 45-65 years in good health. Sequenced sample: blood. This CDR3 is CASSRSSYSYEQYF. The CDR3 DNA reads TGTGCCAGTAGTAGGAGTAGTTATTCATACGAGCAGTACTTC. The whole variable domain, remainder taken from reference TRBV19 and TRBJ2-7, is DGGITQSPKYLFRKEGQNVTLSCEQNLNHDAMYWYRQDPGQGLRLIYYSQIVNDFQKGDIAEGYSVSREKKESFPLTVTSAQKNPTAFYLCASSRSSYSYEQYFGPGTRLTVT.